These 30 T cell receptor beta chains were all obtained from the same sample, sequenced in a study of cytotoxic CD8 clonotypes in ibrutinib-treated CLL. Some clones are missing from TCRdb's copy, which holds only in-frame ones; the method was immunoSEQ multiplex PCR. The sample lists around 130,000 clones, 84% occurring once. Sequenced here: PBMCs, sampled after 24 months of ibrutinib treatment. These receptors all stem from a human donor with chronic lymphocytic leukemia.

The chain couples TRBV6-4 to TRBJ2-3; the D call may be TRBD1 or TRBD2 (6 bases each). The CDR3 covers 14 residues. The germline V and J ends were trimmed by 2 bases and 4 bases, with 10 bases remaining between them. CDR1 and CDR2 (germline): MRHNA, SNTAGT. The CDR3 nucleotides read TGTGCCAGCAGTGACCAGGGGAGGTCAGATACGCAGTATTTT. Amino acid sequence: CASSDQGRSDTQYF.

V usage is TRBV7-7 and J usage is TRBJ2-5; TRBD2 matches at 7 bases. The length of the CDR3 is 15 residues. Trimming removed 4 bases from V and 4 bases from J; junction bases left unmatched: 9. Germline CDR1 is SSHAT and CDR2 is FNYEAQ (reference sequence). The chain's CDR3 is CASSYLLGGGETQYF. The CDR3 DNA reads as TGTGCCAGCAGCTATCTCCTTGGGGGGGGAGAGACCCAGTACTTC.

The gene calls are TRBV19 and TRBJ2-6, with D perhaps given as TRBD1 or TRBD2 (5 bases each). V lost 6 bases and J 1 base, leaving 22 bases between the germline ends. The germline CDR1 and CDR2 sequences are LNHDA and SQIVND (reference sequence). CDR3 length: 19 residues. In nucleotides, the CDR3 is TGTGCCAGTAGCCGAACCCTGGCGGGCAGGGTATCTGGGGCCAACGTCCTGACTTTC. It specifies CASSRTLAGRVSGANVLTF.

The chain links TRBV11-2 to TRBJ2-1, with D perhaps matching TRBD2 (6 bases). V lost 0 bases, J lost 0 bases, and 6 bases lay in between. Germline CDR1 and CDR2: SGHAT and FQNNGV. The CDR3 is made up of 15 amino acids. In DNA form, the CDR3 reads TGTGCCAGCAGCTTAGACGGGAGCTCCTACAATGAGCAGTTCTTC. This gives the protein CASSLDGSSYNEQFF.

The V and J genes are TRBV7-2 and TRBJ1-4; no reliable D call. Trimming stripped 5 bases from V and 6 bases from J, with 19 bases between. The CDR3 length is 16 residues. Germline V lookup: CDR1 SGHTA, CDR2 FQGNSA. The CDR3 protein is CASSPSPALVDEKLFF. The DNA of the CDR3 is TGTGCCAGCAGCCCCAGCCCGGCCTTGGTCGATGAAAAACTGTTTTTT.

The rearrangement links TRBV18 to TRBJ1-2, with no clear D. The V gene's germline CDR1 is KGHSH and CDR2 LQKENI. The CDR3 has 15 residues. V lost 3 bases and J lost 5, with 16 bases in between. CDR3 in DNA: TGTGCCAGCTCACCGAACACCAACTTATTGTATGGCTACACCTTC. It translates to CASSPNTNLLYGYTF.

V usage is TRBV5-4 and J usage is TRBJ1-1; D call uncertain. Germline-derived CDR1 and CDR2 are SGHNT and YYREEE (reference sequence). V shed 0 bases and J shed 0 bases, with 3 bases lying between them. This CDR3 region has 13 residues. In DNA, the CDR3 is TGTGCCAGCAGCTTGGTCTTGAACACTGAAGCTTTCTTT. Amino acid sequence: CASSLVLNTEAFF.

This clone showed up just a few times. DNA of the CDR3: TGTGCCAGCAGTCCTGGGGTCACCAATCAGCCCCAGCATTTT. This gives the protein CASSPGVTNQPQHF. The chain uses TRBV6-6 and TRBJ1-5; D is undetermined. Trimming removed 5 bases at V and 3 bases at J, with 11 bases between. The CDR3 has 14 residues. Looked up from germline, CDR1 is MNHNY and CDR2 is SVGAGI (reference sequence).

The chain recombines TRBV10-2 with TRBJ2-7, with D perhaps given as TRBD1 or TRBD2 (6 bases each). Germline CDR1 WSHSY, CDR2 SAAADI. This CDR3 contains 16 residues. V lost 6 bases and J 0 bases, leaving 18 bases between the germline ends. CDR3 sequence reads: CASRRQAGISSYEQYF. Written as DNA, the CDR3 is TGCGCCAGCAGGAGACAGGCGGGGATCAGCTCCTACGAGCAGTACTTC.

The chain is built from TRBV18 and TRBJ2-7; D may be TRBD1 (5 bases). Trimming shortened V by 2 bases and J by 4 bases, and 12 bases separated the two germline ends. In germline, CDR1 is KGHSH, CDR2 LQKENI. This CDR3 is built from 14 residues. This CDR3 is CASSPTYDSYEQYF. CDR3 DNA: TGTGCCAGCTCACCAACCTACGACAGTTACGAGCAGTACTTC.

This chain links TRBV9 with TRBJ2-6; 9 nucleotides align to TRBD1. CDR3 length: 16 amino acids. Germline V gene data show CDR1 as SGDLS and CDR2 as YYNGEE. V shed 8 bases, J shed 2 bases, and the junction held 8 bases outside the gene matches. CDR3 region: CASGTGFLAGANVLTF. CDR3 coding DNA: TGTGCCAGTGGGACAGGGTTCCTCGCTGGGGCCAACGTCCTGACTTTC.

This clone showed up just once. This chain uses TRBV9 with TRBJ1-3; tentatively, D is TRBD1 (6 bases). This CDR3 comprises 15 residues. Germline V gene sequence: CDR1 SGDLS, CDR2 YYNGEE. Trimming stripped 6 bases from V and 2 bases from J, with 15 bases between. The CDR3, as DNA: TGTGCCAGCACCCCCGGGGGCGAGGCTGGAAACACCATATATTTT. Translation gives CASTPGGEAGNTIYF. Filled out from reference TRBV9 and TRBJ1-3, the complete variable domain reads DSGVTQTPKHLITATGQRVTLRCSPRSGDLSVYWYQQSLDQGLQFLIQYYNGEERAKGNILERFSAQQFPDLHSELNLSSLELGDSALYFCASTPGGEAGNTIYFGEGSWLTVV.

The chain combines TRBV9 with TRBJ1-4; TRBD1 might be the D (6 bases). V was shortened by 3 bases and J by 4 bases, with 19 bases between the two germline ends. Germline-derived CDR1 and CDR2 are SGDLS and YYNGEE. The CDR3 runs to 17 residues. In DNA form, the CDR3 reads TGTGCCAGCAGCGCCGGACAGCTATCCCGGGGTAATGAAAAACTGTTTTTT. This encodes CASSAGQLSRGNEKLFF.

In the case of this clone: At one boundary the junction diverges from the germline segment, which might be a read error. The V call is TRBV5-1, the J call TRBJ1-1, with D possibly matching TRBD1 (5 bases). The germline V gene has CDR1 SGHRS and CDR2 YFSETQ. The CDR3 is made up of 12 amino acids. The CDR3 region is CASSLITDTLNF. The CDR3 DNA sequence: TGCGCCAGCAGCTTGATCACGGACACCTTGAATTTT. Full variable domain (remainder filled in from reference TRBV5-1 and TRBJ1-1): KAGVTQTPRYLIKTRGQQVTLSCSPISGHRSVSWYQQTPGQGLQFLFEYFSETQRNKGNFPGRFSGRQFSNSRSEMNVSTLELGDSALYLCASSLITDTLNFGQGTRLTVV.

This chain connects TRBV25-1 to TRBJ1-6, with TRBD1 matching 8 bases. Trimming took 5 bases from V and 3 from J; bases not matched to a gene: 9. From germline, CDR1 is MGHDK and CDR2 SYGVNS. The CDR3 extends over 17 amino acids. This CDR3 is CASSRDAGGFYNSPLHF. The CDR3 DNA follows: TGTGCCAGCAGTCGAGACGCAGGGGGCTTCTATAATTCACCCCTCCACTTT.

The chain carries TRBV29-1 and TRBJ2-7; the match to TRBD1 covers 7 bases. The germline V gene has CDR1 SQVTM and CDR2 ANQGSEA. The junction had 4 bases not matched to a gene; V was cut back by 3 bases and J by 2 bases. The CDR3 spans 13 residues. This chain's CDR3 is CSVETGSPYEQYF. CDR3 DNA: TGCAGCGTTGAGACAGGGAGTCCCTACGAGCAGTACTTC.

V and J are TRBV7-9 and TRBJ2-6, with D perhaps matching TRBD1 (6 bases). This CDR3 contains 17 residues. Germline values: CDR1 SEHNR, CDR2 FQNEAQ (reference sequence). The germline V and J ends were trimmed by 5 bases and 0 bases, with 14 bases remaining between them. The CDR3 DNA sequence: TGTGCCAGCAGCCCGGACAGCGTCCTCTCTGGGGCCAACGTCCTGACTTTC. Protein: CASSPDSVLSGANVLTF.

The V and J genes are TRBV6-4 and TRBJ2-2; the D is unclear. Germline-derived CDR1 and CDR2 are MRHNA and SNTAGT. This CDR3 is built from 14 residues. V was trimmed by 3 bases and J by 3 bases, leaving 8 bases between them. The CDR3 reads CASSELSDTGELFF. As DNA, the CDR3 is TGTGCCAGCAGTGAACTGTCGGACACCGGGGAGCTGTTTTTT.

V is TRBV9 and J is TRBJ2-7; tentative D call: TRBD1 (6 bases). Germline V gene lookup returns CDR1 SGDLS and CDR2 YYNGEE. V was pared by 4 bases and J by 2 bases, with 13 bases between. The CDR3 contains 14 residues. The CDR3 DNA reads as TGTGCCAGCAGCCGGGACATCGTCACCTACGAGCAGTACTTC. This translates into CASSRDIVTYEQYF.

The rearrangement links TRBV30 to TRBJ1-6; D ambiguous. This CDR3 is 19 amino acids long. The V gene lost 0 bases and the J gene lost 0 bases, with 18 bases spanning the gap. The germline CDR1 and CDR2 sequences are GTSNPN and SVGIG (reference sequence). The DNA for the CDR3 is TGTGCCTGGAGTGTACTTCGGCTAGGACCCAGCTCCTATAATTCACCCCTCCACTTT. Translated, it gives CAWSVLRLGPSSYNSPLHF.

V usage is TRBV5-5 and J usage is TRBJ2-3, with a tentative D call TRBD2 (7 bases). Germline V CDR1 and CDR2: SGHKS, YYEKEE (reference sequence). The CDR3 covers 16 residues. The germline V and J ends were trimmed by 4 bases and 4 bases, with 19 bases remaining between them. In DNA form, the CDR3 reads TGTGCCAGCAGCGCCGGGGGGCCTTTTGAGGCAGATACGCAGTATTTT. Encoded protein: CASSAGGPFEADTQYF.

The V call is TRBV7-9, the J call TRBJ2-5; D perhaps matches TRBD2 (6 bases). Germline V gene lookup returns CDR1 SEHNR and CDR2 FQNEAQ (reference sequence). V lost 1 base to trimming and J lost 5 bases, with 11 bases between them. The CDR3 extends over 14 amino acids. The CDR3, as DNA: TGTGCCAGCAGCTTAGATGGGGCGGGGGAGACCCAGTACTTC. Amino acid sequence: CASSLDGAGETQYF. The whole variable domain, remainder taken from reference TRBV7-9 and TRBJ2-5, is DTGVSQNPRHKITKRGQNVTFRCDPISEHNRLYWYRQTLGQGPEFLTYFQNEAQLEKSRLLSDRFSAERPKGSFSTLEIQRTEQGDSAMYLCASSLDGAGETQYFGPGTRLLVL.

The chain combines TRBV9 with TRBJ1-3, with 8 bases matching TRBD1. J was trimmed by 0 bases and V by 7 bases; bases with no gene match: 6. From germline, CDR1 is SGDLS and CDR2 YYNGEE. This CDR3 contains 15 residues. The chain's CDR3 is CASSTGTGSGNTIYF. In nucleotides, the CDR3 is TGTGCCAGCTCCACTGGGACAGGCTCTGGAAACACCATATATTTT.

The V and J genes are TRBV7-2 and TRBJ2-5; D ambiguous. The CDR3 totals 13 residues. V shed 3 bases and J shed 2 bases, with 7 bases lying between them. Germline values: CDR1 SGHTA, CDR2 FQGNSA. The CDR3 sequence is CASSLSYQETQYF. CDR3 coding DNA: TGTGCCAGCAGCTTGAGCTATCAAGAGACCCAGTACTTC.

The chain couples TRBV7-2 to TRBJ2-5, with D perhaps TRBD2 (5 bases). Germline loops: CDR1 SGHTA, CDR2 FQGNSA. This CDR3 is 13 amino acids long. V lost 3 bases to trimming and J lost 2 bases, with 7 bases between them. The CDR3 loop is CASSFREQETQYF. The CDR3 nucleotides read TGTGCCAGCAGCTTTCGGGAACAAGAGACCCAGTACTTC.

To note about this clone: This sample includes further DNA sequences coding for the same CDR3. V usage is TRBV5-1 and J usage is TRBJ2-5; weak D call: TRBD1 (5 bases). V lost 0 bases and J 5 bases, leaving 11 bases between the germline ends. The CDR3 totals 14 residues. CDR1 and CDR2 from the germline V gene are SGHRS and YFSETQ. In nucleotides, the CDR3 is TGCGCCAGCAGCTTGGGGGGCAGGGCCGAGACCCAGTACTTC. Translating it yields CASSLGGRAETQYF.

The genes are TRBV2 and TRBJ1-2; D unclear. The germline V gene encodes CDR1 SNHLY and CDR2 FYNNEI. V dropped 1 base and J dropped 7 bases, with 10 bases sitting between them. This CDR3 region has 13 residues. For the CDR3, the DNA is TGTGCCAGCAGTGAAGTGATACAGTCTGGCTACACCTTC. Amino acid sequence: CASSEVIQSGYTF.

V and J are TRBV9 and TRBJ2-7; D not resolved. This CDR3 contains 13 residues. The germline CDR1 and CDR2 sequences are SGDLS and YYNGEE. Trimming took off 4 bases at V and 3 bases at J, with 11 bases between the two ends. The chain's CDR3 is CASSKGPIYEQYF. The CDR3 DNA reads as TGTGCCAGCAGCAAAGGACCGATCTACGAGCAGTACTTC.

The genes are TRBV6-5 and TRBJ1-4; possibly TRBD1 for D (6 bases). The CDR3 is 14 amino acids. Trimming pared 7 bases from V and 8 bases from J, leaving 17 bases between. Looked up from germline, CDR1 is MNHEY and CDR2 is SVGAGI. The CDR3 DNA reads TGTGCCAGCAACCGAGGAGGGGGGGGAGAAAAACTGTTTTTT. Translating it yields CASNRGGGGEKLFF.

DNA for the CDR3: TGTGCCAGCAGCGCTGACGTGTCTGGAAACACCATATATTTT. This sequence encodes CASSADVSGNTIYF. The V gene is TRBV9, the J gene TRBJ1-3; D not certain. Germline CDR1 is SGDLS and CDR2 is YYNGEE. Trimming shortened V by 3 bases and J by 1 base, and 8 bases separated the two germline ends. This CDR3 region has 14 residues.